The TCR beta chain under discussion was sequenced for a study of immune cell composition in non-small cell lung cancer. Measured with immunoSEQ multiplex PCR; TCRdb has only the in-frame clones, and not every one. In the table there are several thousand clones, around two thirds of which are singletons. This CDR3 comprises 15 residues. CDR1 and CDR2 (germline): MNHEY, SMNVEV (reference sequence). V dropped 3 bases and J dropped 5; count of bases not matched to a gene: 5. Normal lung was sampled as far from the tumour as possible, at least 3 cm. This TCR was sampled from a human donor with non-small cell lung cancer. Sequencing used non-adjacent lung tissue. V is TRBV27 and J is TRBJ2-1; TRBD2 agrees at 9 bases. CDR3 DNA: TGTGCCAGCAGTTTGCCTAGCGGGGCCCACAATGAGCAGTTCTTC. Translating it yields CASSLPSGAHNEQFF.